The source of this T cell receptor beta chain is a study of shared T cell receptors in the human thymus. Clones were read by immunoSEQ multiplex PCR, and TCRdb kept only the in-frame ones, dropping some. The sample contains about 660,000 clones, 88% of which appear only once. Trimming took 4 bases from V and 9 from J, leaving 16 bases between them. The CDR3 sequence is 14 residues long. Per germline, CDR1 SGHTA and CDR2 FQGTGA. These data are also associated with another study on human thymus T cells.

The chain links TRBV7-3 to TRBJ2-1, with D unresolved. Specimen: thymocytes. This sequence originates from a boy in the first two years of life with a congenital heart defect. DNA for the CDR3: TGTGCCAGCAGCTCCCTCGTGGTAGATGGTGAGCAGTTCTTC. Translation: CASSSLVVDGEQFF. Complete variable domain (other parts from reference TRBV7-3 and TRBJ2-1): GAGVSQTPSNKVTEKGKYVELRCDPISGHTALYWYRQSLGQGPEFLIYFQGTGAADDSGLPNDRFFAVRPEGSVSTLKIQRTERGDSAVYLCASSSLVVDGEQFFGPGTRLTVL.